The 23 T cell receptor beta chains below were found in one sample sequenced in a study of blood T cell repertoires in COVID-19. Generated by immunoSEQ multiplex PCR, the TCRdb table keeps only in-frame clones and is missing some. This sample has approximately 260,000 clones, with over 80% found just once. Material: PBMCs or T cells enriched from blood (not recorded which). The receptors stem from a woman younger than 35 who had recovered from COVID-19.

The chain uses TRBV9 and TRBJ1-2, with TRBD1 matching 7 bases. This CDR3 has 13 residues. The ends lost 4 bases at V and 5 bases at J; junction bases unmatched: 5. Germline loops: CDR1 SGDLS, CDR2 YYNGEE. The CDR3 DNA is TGTGCCAGCAGCACCCCGGGACAGTATGGCTACACCTTC. As protein: CASSTPGQYGYTF.

The chain employs TRBV12-5 and TRBJ1-2, with 9 nucleotides matching TRBD1. V shed 6 bases and J 6 bases; nucleotides not matched to a gene: 5. The CDR3 length is 13 residues. Looked up from germline, CDR1 is LGHNT and CDR2 is FRNRAP. Here the CDR3 reads CASGSGTGNGYTF. The CDR3 DNA follows: TGTGCTAGTGGGTCCGGGACAGGGAATGGCTACACCTTC. Drawing the rest from reference TRBV12-5 and TRBJ1-2, the complete variable domain is DARVTQTPRHKVTEMGQEVTMRCQPILGHNTVFWYRQTMMQGLELLAYFRNRAPLDDSGMPKDRFSAEMPDATLATLKIQPSEPRDSAVYFCASGSGTGNGYTFGSGTRLTVV.

CDR3 amino acids: CASSQGGPGQGVYGYTF. CDR3 DNA sequence: TGCGCCAGCAGCCAAGGGGGGCCGGGACAGGGGGTTTATGGCTACACCTTC. The chain joins TRBV4-3 to TRBJ1-2; 11 bases are a match to TRBD1. The CDR3 runs to 17 residues. CDR1 is LGHNA and CDR2 is YSLEER in the germline V gene. J was trimmed by 5 bases and V by 1 base; bases with no gene match: 9.

The chain carries TRBV6-5 and TRBJ1-1; tentative D call: TRBD1 (6 bases). CDR1 is MNHEY, CDR2 SVGAGI, per germline. The CDR3 has 13 amino acids. V was cut by 7 bases and J by 5 bases, with 14 bases left in between. CDR3 sequence (DNA): TGTGCCAGCAAGGCATTTAGGGGGACTGAAGCTTTCTTT. Translated: CASKAFRGTEAFF.

The chain has TRBV5-4 and TRBJ2-7; tentative D call: TRBD2 (6 bases). V gave up 4 bases and J gave up 6 bases, with 17 bases separating them. The CDR3 length is 14 residues. Germline V gives CDR1 SGHNT, CDR2 YYREEE (reference sequence). In nucleotides, the CDR3 is TGTGCCAGCAGCACACCGGGAGCCCAACGCGAGCAGTACTTC. Translated, it gives CASSTPGAQREQYF.

There are a few counts of this clone. The V gene is TRBV15, the J gene TRBJ2-3; D call uncertain. Trimming removed 0 bases from V and 5 bases from J, with 3 bases in between. Per the germline V gene, CDR1 is LNHNV and CDR2 is YYDKDF (reference sequence). This CDR3 region has 12 residues. The CDR3 is CATSRDQDTQYF. In DNA form, the CDR3 reads TGTGCCACCAGCAGAGATCAAGATACGCAGTATTTT.

The chain has TRBV11-2 and TRBJ2-3; TRBD1 matches at 7 bases. J gave up 5 bases and V 3 bases, and 5 bases lay outside the gene matches. The CDR3 length is 14 residues. Per germline, CDR1 SGHAT and CDR2 FQNNGV. CDR3 region: CASSFTGVGDTQYF. The CDR3 region has the DNA TGTGCCAGCAGCTTTACAGGGGTGGGAGATACGCAGTATTTT.

The chain combines TRBV7-9 with TRBJ1-2, with 8 bases aligning to TRBD1. The germline CDR1 and CDR2 sequences are SEHNR and FQNEAQ (reference sequence). This CDR3 has 13 residues. Unmatched junction bases numbered 6, after V lost 10 bases and J lost 2 bases. The CDR3 sequence: CAIQTGVNYGYTF. The CDR3 nucleotides read TGTGCCATACAGACAGGGGTCAACTATGGCTACACCTTC.

This chain links TRBV2 with TRBJ1-3, with D tentatively TRBD1 (5 bases). The V end lost 5 bases, the J end lost 0 bases, and 11 bases lay between the germline ends. This CDR3 region has 15 residues. CDR1 is SNHLY, CDR2 FYNNEI, per germline. Here the CDR3 reads CASSKGPGSGNTIYF. DNA of the CDR3: TGTGCCAGCAGTAAGGGGCCGGGCTCTGGAAACACCATATATTTT.

V usage is TRBV18 and J usage is TRBJ1-2, with D perhaps matching TRBD1 (6 bases). Germline-derived CDR1 and CDR2 are KGHSH and LQKENI. The CDR3 length is 13 residues. The V end lost 3 bases, the J end lost 6 bases, and 11 bases lay between the germline ends. The CDR3 spells CASSPGGGDGYTF. CDR3 DNA: TGTGCCAGCTCACCCGGGGGGGGCGATGGCTACACCTTC. Combining the CDR3 with reference TRBV18 and TRBJ1-2 gives the whole variable domain NAGVMQNPRHLVRRRGQEARLRCSPMKGHSHVYWYRQLPEEGLKFMVYLQKENIIDESGMPKERFSAEFPKEGPSILRIQQVVRGDSAAYFCASSPGGGDGYTFGSGTRLTVV.

The CDR3 DNA sequence: TGTGCCAGCAGCCAAGACCCCGGGACTACCCTAAGCTCCTACAATGAGCAGTTCTTC. Translating gives CASSQDPGTTLSSYNEQFF. The chain carries TRBV4-2 and TRBJ2-1; 7 bases match TRBD2. This CDR3 contains 19 residues. J gave up 0 bases and V 0 bases, and 11 bases lay outside the gene matches. Germline CDR1 LGHNA, CDR2 YNFKEQ.

The gene calls are TRBV5-5 and TRBJ1-5, with D perhaps matching TRBD1 (5 bases). Germline V gene lookup returns CDR1 SGHKS and CDR2 YYEKEE (reference sequence). CDR3 length: 14 amino acids. With 4 bases removed from V and 4 bases from J, the gap between germline ends came to 12 bases. The CDR3 region has the DNA TGTGCCAGCAGCGCCGGACACGGGAATCAGCCCCAGCATTTT. Its protein product is CASSAGHGNQPQHF. The whole variable domain, remainder taken from reference TRBV5-5 and TRBJ1-5, is DAGVTQSPTHLIKTRGQQVTLRCSPISGHKSVSWYQQVLGQGPQFIFQYYEKEERGRGNFPDRFSARQFPNYSSELNVNALLLGDSALYLCASSAGHGNQPQHFGDGTRLSIL.

This clone was found once. This sequence joins TRBV19 and TRBJ1-1; 10 positions match TRBD1. The V and J ends lost 3 bases and 7 bases, in that order; junction bases with no gene match: 8. Germline assignment: CDR1 LNHDA and CDR2 SQIVND (reference sequence). CDR3 size: 15 residues. The CDR3 coding sequence is TGTGCCAGTAGTATTCGGACAGGGGGGAAGGGTGAAGCTTTCTTT. Its translation is CASSIRTGGKGEAFF.

The chain recombines TRBV12-5 with TRBJ2-1, with 7 bases fitting TRBD1. V dropped 6 bases and J dropped 2; count of bases not matched to a gene: 7. The CDR3 runs 15 residues. Germline V gives CDR1 LGHNT, CDR2 FRNRAP. The DNA for the CDR3 is TGTGCTAGTGGCTCGGGGCAGGGGGCCTACAATGAGCAGTTCTTC. It translates to CASGSGQGAYNEQFF.

The chain couples TRBV5-4 to TRBJ2-3; weak D call: TRBD1 (6 bases). Germline-derived CDR1 and CDR2 are SGHNT and YYREEE (reference sequence). Deletions cut 2 bases from V and 7 bases from J, with 11 bases between. The CDR3 is 13 residues long. The CDR3: CASSFRTAYTQYF. The DNA for the CDR3 is TGTGCCAGCAGCTTTCGGACAGCCTATACGCAGTATTTT. Full variable domain (remainder filled in from reference TRBV5-4 and TRBJ2-3): ETGVTQSPTHLIKTRGQQVTLRCSSQSGHNTVSWYQQALGQGPQFIFQYYREEENGRGNFPPRFSGLQFPNYSSELNVNALELDDSALYLCASSFRTAYTQYFGPGTRLTVL.

In this sample, this clone turned up once. The chain uses TRBV4-1 and TRBJ2-7; D is perhaps TRBD1 (5 bases). This CDR3 contains 16 residues. Germline CDR1 reads MGHRA; CDR2 reads YSYEKL. V lost 1 base, J lost 0 bases, and 13 bases lay in between. CDR3 coding DNA: TGCGCCAGCAGCCAAGGGTGGGGCAGAAACTCCTACGAGCAGTACTTC. Translation: CASSQGWGRNSYEQYF.

The gene calls are TRBV19 and TRBJ1-5; D perhaps matches TRBD1 (6 bases). V was pared by 6 bases and J by 6 bases, with 21 bases between. Germline V CDR1 and CDR2: LNHDA, SQIVND (reference sequence). The CDR3 runs to 16 residues. The CDR3 sequence is CASSGSGALGGQPQHF. CDR3 bases: TGTGCCAGTAGCGGATCAGGGGCGCTCGGCGGTCAGCCCCAGCATTTT.

The chain employs TRBV6-1 and TRBJ1-2; D may be TRBD1 (5 bases). Deletions cut 0 bases from V and 3 bases from J, with 11 bases between. Germline V gene lookup returns CDR1 MNHNS and CDR2 SASEGT. The CDR3 extends over 15 amino acids. The CDR3 sequence is CASSEAGRVDYGYTF. The CDR3 DNA sequence: TGTGCCAGCAGTGAAGCGGGCAGGGTCGACTATGGCTACACCTTC.

The chain recombines TRBV11-3 with TRBJ1-6, with D perhaps TRBD1 (5 bases). CDR3 length equals 18 residues. Trimming left V 0 bases short and J 0 bases short, with 12 bases between. From germline, CDR1 is SGHNT and CDR2 YENEEA. CDR3 coding DNA: TGTGCCAGCAGCTTAGAATACACCCAGGGCTCCTATAATTCACCCCTCCACTTT. This sequence encodes CASSLEYTQGSYNSPLHF. The complete variable domain, with remaining parts taken from reference TRBV11-3 and TRBJ1-6, reads EAGVVQSPRYKIIEKKQPVAFWCNPISGHNTLYWYLQNLGQGPELLIRYENEEAVDDSQLPKDRFSAERLKGVDSTLKIQPAELGDSAVYLCASSLEYTQGSYNSPLHFGNGTRLTVT.

CDR3 protein: CASSSPAELYEQYF. The CDR3 DNA follows: TGTGCCAGCAGCTCCCCCGCGGAATTATACGAGCAGTACTTC. The chain uses TRBV7-2 and TRBJ2-7; no clear D. This CDR3 has 14 amino acids. V gave up 4 bases and J gave up 4 bases, with 14 bases separating them. Germline assignment: CDR1 SGHTA and CDR2 FQGNSA.

This rearrangement joins TRBV19 to TRBJ2-7, with 12 positions matching TRBD1. The CDR3 covers 15 residues. V shed 6 bases and J 2 bases; nucleotides not matched to a gene: 5. Looked up from germline, CDR1 is LNHDA and CDR2 is SQIVND (reference sequence). The CDR3 is CASSTGDRGPYEQYF. For the CDR3, the DNA is TGTGCCAGTAGCACCGGGGACAGGGGGCCCTACGAGCAGTACTTC.

This clone was seen once. The rearrangement links TRBV5-1 to TRBJ1-4; 9 bases fit TRBD1. Germline CDR1 reads SGHRS; CDR2 reads YFSETQ. This CDR3 has 15 amino acids. V was pared by 2 bases and J by 3 bases, with 2 bases of the junction left unmatched. In DNA form, the CDR3 reads TGCGCCAGCAGCTTACAGGGGGCGGCTAATGAAAAACTGTTTTTT. It specifies CASSLQGAANEKLFF.

As concerns this clone: The junction departs from the called germline gene at one end, perhaps through a read error. The chain uses TRBV23-1 and TRBJ2-6, with D perhaps matching TRBD1 (5 bases). TRBV23-1 is an open reading frame, and its role is uncertain. This CDR3 contains 16 residues. DNA of the CDR3: TGCGCCAGCAGTCAAAAAGGGTACTCTGGGGCTAACGTCCTGACTTTC. Encoded protein: CASSQKGYSGANVLTF.